This TCR beta chain was profiled in a study of shared clonotypes between healthy human individuals. Per germline, CDR1 SGHDT and CDR2 YYEEEE. The CDR3 length is 17 residues. Between the trimmed V and J ends, which lost 1 base and 4 bases, there was a span of 20 bases. Study-wide findings and caveats: On the whole, naive subsets had larger estimated richness than memory subsets had.

At the deep level, the assay was run. Measured with immunoSEQ multiplex PCR; TCRdb has only the in-frame clones, and not every one. Of 100,000 to 120,000 clones listed, 65% to 75% were seen once; the top ten hold around 23%. About this clone itself: Its target is not known.

The chain has TRBV5-6 and TRBJ1-2, with D possibly being TRBD1 (6 bases). The source is a woman in her twenties or thirties in good health. Input material: memory CD8+ T cells sorted from blood. Sample subset: CD45RO+ cells pooled with CCR7-negative TemRA cells. In DNA, the CDR3 is TGTGCCAGCAGCTTGTGGCAGGGGCCGATGCGTAGCTATGGCTACACCTTC. Translating it yields CASSLWQGPMRSYGYTF. Based on the CDR3 plus reference TRBV5-6 and TRBJ1-2, the full variable domain is DAGVTQSPTHLIKTRGQQVTLRCSPKSGHDTVSWYQQALGQGPQFIFQYYEEEERQRGNFPDRFSGHQFPNYSSELNVNALLLGDSALYLCASSLWQGPMRSYGYTFGSGTRLTVV.